A selection of T cell receptor beta chains follows, all from one sample in a study of OX40 agonist ivuxolimab in advanced cancers. The repertoire was sequenced with immunoSEQ multiplex PCR; TCRdb's copy has only in-frame clones and lacks some. There are just over 95,000 clones in the sample; 70% to 90% occur only once, and 3.5% to 4% lies in the top ten. Sample: CD4+ or CD8+ T cells sorted from blood, taken in a trial of the OX40 agonist ivuxolimab. These receptors were obtained from an adult with an advanced solid tumor such as melanoma, head and neck, liver or kidney cancer. CDR3s include the opening cysteine and the closing phenylalanine or tryptophan. The order of the fields is clone size, D gene, J gene, V gene, CDR3 protein, CDR3 DNA. D genes are given only for firm matches. Clone size is not always given. Where it is, it says once, few, many or a class for expanded clones.

clone size: -
D gene: -
J gene: TRBJ2-2
V gene: TRBV2
CDR3 protein: CASSLTDTGELFF
CDR3 DNA: TGTGCCAGCAGCTTAACTGACACCGGGGAGCTGTTTTTT

clone size: few
D gene: -
J gene: TRBJ2-3
V gene: TRBV14
CDR3 protein: CASSQAGFRPEADTQYF
CDR3 DNA: TGTGCCAGCAGCCAGGCTGGGTTCCGTCCGGAGGCAGATACGCAGTATTTT

clone size: -
D gene: -
J gene: TRBJ2-5
V gene: TRBV19
CDR3 protein: CASSGGGQETQYF
CDR3 DNA: TGTGCCAGCTCCGGAGGGGGACAAGAGACCCAGTACTTC

clone size: -
D gene: -
J gene: TRBJ1-2
V gene: TRBV18
CDR3 protein: CASSPGSGNYGYTF
CDR3 DNA: TGTGCCAGCTCACCAGGGTCGGGTAATTATGGCTACACCTTC

clone size: -
D gene: -
J gene: TRBJ1-5
V gene: TRBV28
CDR3 protein: CASSLKVQPQHF
CDR3 DNA: TGTGCCAGCAGTTTGAAGGTCCAGCCCCAGCATTTT

clone size: -
D gene: -
J gene: TRBJ1-6
V gene: TRBV9
CDR3 protein: CASSVSTRDNSPLHF
CDR3 DNA: TGTGCCAGCAGCGTATCGACCAGGGACAATTCACCCCTCCACTTT

clone size: -
D gene: TRBD1
J gene: TRBJ1-2
V gene: TRBV4-3
CDR3 protein: CASSQGGKDRDGYTF
CDR3 DNA: TGCGCCAGCAGCCAAGGTGGAAAGGACAGGGATGGCTACACCTTC

clone size: -
D gene: -
J gene: TRBJ2-3
V gene: TRBV9
CDR3 protein: CASSLRLTDTQYF
CDR3 DNA: TGTGCCAGCAGCCTCAGATTGACAGATACGCAGTATTTT

clone size: -
D gene: -
J gene: TRBJ2-1
V gene: TRBV21-1
CDR3 protein: CASSPTDQGGSYNEQFF
CDR3 DNA: TGTGCCAGCAGCCCGACGGACCAGGGGGGTTCCTACAATGAGCAGTTCTTC

clone size: -
D gene: -
J gene: TRBJ2-3
V gene: TRBV19
CDR3 protein: CASSIIGEDTQYF
CDR3 DNA: TGTGCCAGTAGTATTATAGGCGAAGATACGCAGTATTTT

clone size: -
D gene: -
J gene: TRBJ2-5
V gene: TRBV5-3
CDR3 protein: CARPSTPHTAYQETQYF
CDR3 DNA: TGTGCCAGACCCTCGACCCCCCATACGGCGTACCAAGAGACCCAGTACTTC

clone size: -
D gene: -
J gene: TRBJ2-1
V gene: TRBV10-3
CDR3 protein: CAIWTIYNEQFF
CDR3 DNA: TGTGCCATCTGGACGATCTACAATGAGCAGTTCTTC